This T cell receptor beta chain is drawn from a study of metastatic and nonmetastatic thyroid tumors. Study overall: For malignant and benign thyroid patients, tumor or nodule tissue and blood were the sources whose repertoires were compared.

No treatment of any kind had been given to any patient before thyroid surgery. Authors' data handling: Across clinicopathological groups, CDR3 differences served as the basis for building a distant-metastasis classifier for papillary thyroid cancer. With MiXCR, TCRdb reprocessed the PCR reads. TCRdb's processing, not the authors' own work, is the source of the V and J calls. Among about 38,000 clones listed, around 30% were seen once. Study results and caveats: TCR beta diversity was reportedly significantly higher in malignant thyroid tumors than benign nodules, in blood and tumor.

The CDR3 sequence is 18 residues long. The V gene lost 0 bases and the J gene lost 8 bases, with 22 bases spanning the gap. Germline assignment: CDR1 SGHDN and CDR2 FVKESK. This clone showed up many times. Its antigen is still unknown. Sequenced sample: blood. The source is a male donor with papillary thyroid cancer or a benign thyroid nodule (not recorded which). Some clones in this sample may be carry-over from other donors' samples. This sequence joins TRBV14 and TRBJ1-4; D is uncertain. The CDR3: CASSQDQRQRRRWEKLFF. The CDR3 nucleotides are TGTGCCAGCAGCCAAGACCAGCGCCAGAGACGGAGATGGGAAAAACTGTTTTTT.